The present entry profiles one T cell receptor (beta chain) with its context. Antigen specificity is unknown. This sample was included in a study of somatic mutations in cytotoxic T cells in rheumatoid arthritis. Study context: Flow sorting yielded some V beta antibody-stained T-cell populations at nearly 100% purity, among them V beta1+ cells sequenced for TCRB. General study findings and limits: Each of about an eighth of the roughly 60 patients had a largest CD8+ clone that made up more than 20% of CD8+ cells. CD8+ clonality rose with age in rheumatoid arthritis patients, unlike in healthy controls. Adjustment for multiple comparisons was not applied to the slight TRBV07 underrepresentation observed in rheumatoid arthritis patients.

Produced via immunoSEQ multiplex PCR; TCRdb's table is partial and in-frame only. The sample gives 20,000 to 25,000 clones, approximately 80% of which show up once; 11% is in the top ten. Germline CDR1 LGHNA, CDR2 YSLEER. The V end was cut by 1 base, the J end by 6 bases, with 9 bases between. This CDR3 comprises 14 residues. The TCR was taken from an adult with rheumatoid arthritis. The sample taken for sequencing was CD8+ T cells sorted from blood. The chain employs TRBV4-3 and TRBJ2-2; possibly TRBD1 for D (6 bases). CDR3: CASSQGSGAGELFF. Here the CDR3 DNA reads TGCGCCAGCAGCCAAGGCTCAGGGGCCGGGGAGCTGTTTTTT.